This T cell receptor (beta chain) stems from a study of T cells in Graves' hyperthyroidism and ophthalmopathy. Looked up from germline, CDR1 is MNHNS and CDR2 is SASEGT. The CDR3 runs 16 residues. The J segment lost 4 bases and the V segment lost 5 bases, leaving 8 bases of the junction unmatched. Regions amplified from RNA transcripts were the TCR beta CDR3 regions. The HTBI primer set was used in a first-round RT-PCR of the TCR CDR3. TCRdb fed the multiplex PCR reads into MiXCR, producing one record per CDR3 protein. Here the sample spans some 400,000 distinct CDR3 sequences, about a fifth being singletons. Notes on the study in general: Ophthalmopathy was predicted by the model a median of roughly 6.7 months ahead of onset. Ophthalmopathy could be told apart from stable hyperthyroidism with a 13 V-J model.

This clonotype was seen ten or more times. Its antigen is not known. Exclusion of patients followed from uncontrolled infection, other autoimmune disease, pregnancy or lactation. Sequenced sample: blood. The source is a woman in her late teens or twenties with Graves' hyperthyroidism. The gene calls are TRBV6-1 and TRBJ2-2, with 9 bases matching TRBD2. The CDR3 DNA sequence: TGTGCCAGCAGTCCCAGCGTACTAGCGGGCACCGGGGAGCTGTTTTTT. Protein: CASSPSVLAGTGELFF.